This T cell receptor (beta chain) was documented in a study of OX40 agonist ivuxolimab in advanced cancers. The study's findings and limits: Fewer expanded clones were found on average in CD4+ than in CD8+ T cells. Clones of CD4+ and CD8+ blood T cells grew by week 6 at doses of 0.1 to 3.0 mg/kg.

Autoimmune disease history or systemic immunosuppression led to patients being barred. As to this clone: Its antigen remains unidentified.

Method: immunoSEQ multiplex PCR; TCRdb's copy keeps in-frame clones and lacks some. The sample holds 25,000 to 30,000 clones, about four fifths seen once. Germline V gene lookup returns CDR1 MNHEY and CDR2 SMNVEV (reference sequence). V dropped 3 bases and J dropped 1; count of bases not matched to a gene: 2. The CDR3 length is 15 residues. This chain joins TRBV27 and TRBJ2-3; 9 positions agree with TRBD1. This clonotype was sampled from an adult with an advanced solid tumor such as melanoma, head and neck, liver or kidney cancer. The sample was CD4+ or CD8+ T cells sorted from blood, taken in a trial of the OX40 agonist ivuxolimab. The CDR3 nucleotides read TGTGCCAGCAGTTTCTGGGACAGGGGCACAGATACGCAGTATTTT. Protein sequence: CASSFWDRGTDTQYF.